These T cell receptor beta chains were read from a single sample in a study of T cell repertoires in cytomegalovirus infection. MiXCR, applied by TCRdb to the reads, yields one record per CDR3 protein. The sample yields about 740,000 distinct CDR3 sequences, about 40% seen once. Sequenced material: PBMCs. The receptor source for this set is a human donor in good health (CMV status not recorded). Some clones in this sample may be carry-over from other donors' samples. CDR3s leave out the opening cysteine and the closing phenylalanine or tryptophan. Fields, in order: V gene, J gene, CDR3 length, CDR3 protein.

V: TRBV28; J: TRBJ1-2; length: 12; CDR3: ASRSQDRVAGYT
V: TRBV19; J: TRBJ2-7; length: 13; CDR3: ASSPLASGSGEQY
V: TRBV7-9; J: TRBJ1-4; length: 13; CDR3: ASSLASTSNEKLF
V: TRBV20-1; J: TRBJ2-7; length: 10; CDR3: SASDPSYEQY
V: TRBV18; J: TRBJ2-1; length: 12; CDR3: ASSTGQGRREQF
V: TRBV25-1; J: TRBJ1-6; length: 11; CDR3: ASSEHWNSPLH
V: TRBV12-3/TRBV12-4; J: TRBJ2-1; length: 12; CDR3: ASSLGVPYNEQF
V: TRBV6-1; J: TRBJ1-5; length: 12; CDR3: ASSPDGNNQPQH
V: TRBV6-5; J: TRBJ1-4; length: 13; CDR3: ASSYKGRGTEKLF
V: TRBV7-4; J: TRBJ2-1; length: 13; CDR3: ASSGRVHPNNEQF
V: TRBV28; J: TRBJ2-4; length: 12; CDR3: ASSSGTAKNIQY
V: TRBV24-1; J: TRBJ1-1; length: 13; CDR3: ATSDGHPMNTEAF
V: TRBV15; J: TRBJ2-1; length: 14; CDR3: ATSSPGLAEYNEQF
V: TRBV28; J: TRBJ2-6; length: 15; CDR3: ASSSIPGGSGANVLT
V: TRBV28; J: TRBJ1-5; length: 14; CDR3: ASSSERTGVNQPQH
V: TRBV5-1; J: TRBJ1-1; length: 12; CDR3: ASSRLAENTEAF
V: TRBV4-1; J: TRBJ2-1; length: 11; CDR3: ASSQEERAFRF
V: TRBV11-2; J: TRBJ1-1; length: 13; CDR3: ASSLTKGRDTEAF
V: TRBV4-2; J: TRBJ2-5; length: 15; CDR3: ASSQGGLAGRKETQY
V: TRBV9; J: TRBJ1-1; length: 6; CDR3: ASRTGE
V: TRBV6-1; J: TRBJ1-2; length: 11; CDR3: ARTRQGSRSFT
V: TRBV12-3/TRBV12-4; J: TRBJ1-1; length: 12; CDR3: ASIQDRPNTEAF
V: TRBV12-3/TRBV12-4; J: TRBJ1-2; length: 12; CDR3: ASSPVAGNYGYT
V: TRBV19; J: TRBJ2-2; length: 11; CDR3: ASGRWTAGELF
V: TRBV20-1; J: TRBJ1-1; length: 11; CDR3: SAKGYRGTEAF
V: TRBV7-8; J: TRBJ2-3; length: 13; CDR3: ASSLGQGKTDTQY
V: TRBV28; J: TRBJ2-7; length: 13; CDR3: ASSNRDRRPYEQY
V: TRBV28; J: TRBJ1-1; length: 11; CDR3: ASSLSGTGEAF
V: TRBV7-4; J: TRBJ2-7; length: 12; CDR3: ASSPPTGGYEQY
V: TRBV7-6; J: TRBJ2-3; length: 13; CDR3: ASSSDRRSTDTQY
V: TRBV5-1; J: TRBJ2-3; length: 12; CDR3: ASSLKGRADTQY
V: TRBV7-9; J: TRBJ2-4; length: 12; CDR3: ASSQGTAKNIQY
V: TRBV11-2; J: TRBJ2-1; length: 14; CDR3: ASSLGASGKYKEHF
V: TRBV5-1; J: TRBJ2-7; length: 13; CDR3: ASSPRTGDTYEQY
V: TRBV12-3/TRBV12-4; J: TRBJ1-2; length: 12; CDR3: ASSQTGVHYGYT
V: TRBV7-8; J: TRBJ2-7; length: 13; CDR3: ASGRDTRISYEQY
V: TRBV6-1; J: TRBJ1-2; length: 11; CDR3: ASKGGSHYGYT
V: TRBV28; J: TRBJ1-4; length: 15; CDR3: ASGQQALSATNEKLF
V: TRBV25-1; J: TRBJ2-3; length: 12; CDR3: ASRLGTPTDTQY
V: TRBV6-1; J: TRBJ2-7; length: 14; CDR3: ASRQGLAGAPYEQY
V: TRBV19; J: TRBJ2-1; length: 12; CDR3: ASSSGSGSYEQF
V: TRBV27; J: TRBJ2-1; length: 14; CDR3: ASSHLGLAGDSEQF
V: TRBV12-3/TRBV12-4; J: TRBJ2-2; length: 11; CDR3: ASSPDRHGELF
V: TRBV28; J: TRBJ2-7; length: 13; CDR3: ASTSTGEGGYEQY
V: TRBV7-2; J: TRBJ2-7; length: 13; CDR3: ASSSIPSGINEQY
V: TRBV4-1; J: TRBJ1-5; length: 13; CDR3: ASSQTDDSNQPQH
V: TRBV20-1; J: TRBJ2-7; length: 13; CDR3: SARDFGLAGDEQY
V: TRBV7-6; J: TRBJ2-1; length: 14; CDR3: ASSLIGGVSYNEQF
V: TRBV6-1; J: TRBJ1-1; length: 11; CDR3: ATGQLQNTEAF
V: TRBV20-1; J: TRBJ2-1; length: 12; CDR3: SARTDRQHNEQF
V: TRBV29-1; J: TRBJ2-6; length: 13; CDR3: SVPGQASGANVLT
V: TRBV6-1; J: TRBJ2-7; length: 12; CDR3: ASTRTGDTYEQY
V: TRBV28; J: TRBJ1-5; length: 9; CDR3: AGGSNQPQH
V: TRBV7-9; J: TRBJ2-7; length: 11; CDR3: ASSISTTYEQY
V: TRBV10-3; J: TRBJ1-1; length: 12; CDR3: AIRKQGMNTEAF